This entry concerns a single T cell receptor (beta chain). Its antigen is unknown. Using immunoSEQ multiplex PCR, the repertoire was profiled, and TCRdb retains in-frame clones only, with some absent. The sample has roughly 30,000 clones, roughly three quarters seen once. Germline trimming cut 2 bases from V and 6 bases from J; bases unmatched to any gene: 8. This CDR3 spans 15 amino acids. From germline, CDR1 is KGHSH and CDR2 LQKENI. The data were obtained in a study of STAT5B mutations in CD4+ large granular lymphocyte leukemia. Whole-study context: Among healthy donors, a particular HLA allele went with more CDR3 'QG' motifs.

Study-level points and caveats: The CD4+ versus CD8+ T-LGLL clonality difference may reflect limited sample size. Compared with healthy controls (2/35), patient top clones favored TRBV06 (8/27). 25% of private leukemic clonotypes occurred rarely in other patients' non-leukemic repertoires.

The gene calls are TRBV18 and TRBJ1-2, with TRBD1 matching over 8 bases. The sample consisted of CD4+ T cells from blood buffy coats. The TCR was taken from a human donor in good health. In DNA form, the CDR3 reads TGTGCCAGCTCACCAAAGGCAGGGGGCGTGAATGGCTACACCTTC. This codes for CASSPKAGGVNGYTF.